Below are 29 T cell receptor beta chains sequenced from a single sample in a study of T-cell reconstitution after alpha-beta-depleted transplantation in children. Library preparation (for TCRbeta) was performed with unique molecular identifiers. TCRdb fed the PCR reads into MiXCR, producing one record per CDR3 protein. The sample holds approximately 520,000 distinct CDR3 sequences, approximately 29% seen once. The sample consisted of PBMCs from the stem cell graft donor, taken from the stem cell graft. The receptors here all came from a human donor who donated a stem cell graft to a child with aplastic anemia.

This clonotype came up once. The chain recombines TRBV5-6 with TRBJ2-7; D is possibly TRBD2 (6 bases). Trimming removed 1 base from V and 9 bases from J, with 17 bases in between. Germline V gives CDR1 SGHDT, CDR2 YYEEEE. The CDR3 extends over 14 amino acids. CDR3 protein: CASSLLQRVPVQYV. The DNA for the CDR3 is TGTGCCAGCAGCTTGCTACAGCGGGTCCCAGTGCAGTACGTC.

The V call is TRBV5-1, the J call TRBJ2-7; 9 bases match TRBD1. Germline V gives CDR1 SGHRS, CDR2 YFSETQ. The CDR3 is 15 residues long. V shed 0 bases and J 3 bases; nucleotides not matched to a gene: 4. The CDR3 sequence is CASSLGQGVGYEQYF. CDR3 nucleotide sequence: TGCGCCAGCAGCTTGGGACAGGGGGTGGGCTACGAGCAGTACTTC.

The V gene is TRBV28, the J gene TRBJ2-6, with D unresolved. The CDR3 consists of 15 residues. V lost 1 base, J lost 0 bases, and 4 bases lay in between. Germline V gene sequence: CDR1 MDHEN, CDR2 SYDVKM. CDR3 residues: CASSLYSSGANVLTF. Here the CDR3 DNA reads TGTGCCAGCAGTTTATACAGCTCTGGGGCCAACGTCCTGACTTTC.

This chain connects TRBV5-1 to TRBJ2-3; a weak D match, TRBD2 (6 bases). The CDR3 runs to 15 residues. Germline V gives CDR1 SGHRS, CDR2 YFSETQ. The V gene lost 3 bases and the J gene lost 3 bases, with 14 bases spanning the gap. CDR3 DNA sequence: TGCGCCAGCAGCTGGGGGGTTCTCGGGACAGATACGCAGTATTTT. Protein sequence: CASSWGVLGTDTQYF. The whole variable domain, filled in from reference TRBV5-1 and TRBJ2-3, reads KAGVTQTPRYLIKTRGQQVTLSCSPISGHRSVSWYQQTPGQGLQFLFEYFSETQRNKGNFPGRFSGRQFSNSRSEMNVSTLELGDSALYLCASSWGVLGTDTQYFGPGTRLTVL.

V usage is TRBV21-1 and J usage is TRBJ2-5; no DNA check was done on the table's D call, TRBD1. TRBV21-1 is labeled a pseudogene. This CDR3 spans 16 amino acids. The CDR3 loop reads CATRWGSPDRKETQYF. The CDR3 DNA sequence: TGTGCCACCCGGTGGGGATCTCCGGACCGAAAAGAGACCCAGTACTTC.

The genes are TRBV19 and TRBJ1-6; no clear D. Germline V gene lookup returns CDR1 LNHDA and CDR2 SQIVND (reference sequence). The V end was cut by 7 bases, the J end by 6 bases, with 10 bases between. The CDR3 loop spans 13 amino acids. The CDR3 loop reads CASKEQCNSPLHF. The CDR3 coding sequence is TGTGCCAGTAAGGAGCAGTGTAATTCACCCCTCCACTTT.

This clonotype was seen more than once but under ten times. J is TRBJ1-5 and V is TRBV18; TRBD1 matches at 7 bases. After removal of 3 bases from V and 4 bases from J, the junction contained 6 bases not matched to a gene. There are 15 residues in the CDR3. CDR1 and CDR2 (germline): KGHSH, LQKENI. CDR3 coding DNA: TGTGCCAGCTCACCCCAGGGGGGCGGGAATCAGCCCCAGCATTTT. This translates into CASSPQGGGNQPQHF. The complete variable domain, with remaining parts taken from reference TRBV18 and TRBJ1-5, reads NAGVMQNPRHLVRRRGQEARLRCSPMKGHSHVYWYRQLPEEGLKFMVYLQKENIIDESGMPKERFSAEFPKEGPSILRIQQVVRGDSAAYFCASSPQGGGNQPQHFGDGTRLSIL.

CDR3 sequence reads: CASSELSRGASTDTQYF. Written as DNA, the CDR3 is TGTGCCAGCAGTGAATTGTCTAGGGGCGCTAGCACAGATACGCAGTATTTT. The rearrangement uses TRBV25-1 and TRBJ2-3; D possibly corresponds to TRBD1 (5 bases). V was shortened by 1 base and J by 0 bases, with 14 bases between the two germline ends. Germline V lookup: CDR1 MGHDK, CDR2 SYGVNS. The CDR3 has 17 residues.

This clonotype appeared a few times. The chain has TRBV4-2 and TRBJ2-3; D perhaps matches TRBD2 (5 bases). In germline, CDR1 is LGHNA, CDR2 YNFKEQ. V lost 4 bases and J 2 bases, leaving 19 bases between the germline ends. There are 17 residues in the CDR3. CDR3 sequence reads: CASSPIDGQRTTDTQYF. For the CDR3, the DNA is TGTGCCAGCAGCCCGATAGACGGGCAGCGGACCACAGATACGCAGTATTTT.

V and J are TRBV9 and TRBJ1-6; no reliable D call. There are 15 residues in the CDR3. V lost 3 bases to trimming and J lost 7 bases, with 14 bases between them. Germline V lookup: CDR1 SGDLS, CDR2 YYNGEE. The CDR3 loop reads CASSEGGRVNSPLHF. The CDR3 nucleotides are TGTGCCAGCAGCGAAGGAGGGAGGGTAAATTCACCCCTCCACTTT. Using reference TRBV9 and TRBJ1-6 for the parts outside the CDR3, the full variable domain is DSGVTQTPKHLITATGQRVTLRCSPRSGDLSVYWYQQSLDQGLQFLIQYYNGEERAKGNILERFSAQQFPDLHSELNLSSLELGDSALYFCASSEGGRVNSPLHFGNGTRLTVT.

The chain couples TRBV28 to TRBJ1-1, with D hard to call. Germline V gives CDR1 MDHEN, CDR2 SYDVKM. This CDR3 is built from 16 residues. With 3 bases removed from V and 0 bases from J, the gap between germline ends came to 14 bases. The CDR3: CASSLLAPDLNTEAFF. The CDR3 DNA follows: TGTGCCAGCAGTTTGCTTGCCCCGGACCTGAACACTGAAGCTTTCTTT.

This clonotype was counted between two and nine times. The junction and the germline gene differ at one end; a read error may be behind it. The chain is built from TRBV18 and TRBJ1-2, with D possibly being TRBD1 (5 bases). CDR3 length: 13 residues. Per the germline V gene, CDR1 is KGHSH and CDR2 is LQKENI. The chain's CDR3 is CASSPQDEYGYTF. CDR3 bases: TGTGCCAGCTCGCCACAGGACGAATATGGCTACACCTTC.

This chain joins TRBV27 and TRBJ2-7; a possible D gene is TRBD1 (6 bases). The V and J ends lost 7 bases and 4 bases respectively, with 23 bases between them. Germline CDR1 is MNHEY and CDR2 is SMNVEV (reference sequence). The CDR3 is made up of 16 amino acids. CDR3 DNA: TGTGCCAGCACCCACCACCAGGGGACAATTTGGTACGAGCAGTACTTC. It encodes CASTHHQGTIWYEQYF.

This chain connects TRBV6-2 or TRBV6-3 to TRBJ2-6, with TRBD2 matching over 7 bases. The CDR3 contains 17 residues. Germline values: CDR1 MNHEY, CDR2 SVGEGT. V lost 7 bases, J lost 0 bases, and 9 bases stayed unmatched. The CDR3 reads CASNPWEGNSGANVLTF. The CDR3 DNA reads TGTGCCAGCAACCCATGGGAGGGAAACTCTGGGGCCAACGTCCTGACTTTC.

This clonotype has a count of ten or more. This CDR3 is CSANVGGGQPQHF. In DNA, the CDR3 is TGCAGTGCTAACGTCGGGGGAGGTCAGCCCCAGCATTTT. This sequence joins TRBV20-1 and TRBJ1-5; D is possibly TRBD1 (5 bases). Trimming shortened V by 4 bases and J by 6 bases, and 13 bases separated the two germline ends. CDR1 is DFQATT and CDR2 is SNEGSKA in the germline V gene (reference sequence). This CDR3 has 13 amino acids.

In its sample, this clonotype was seen a few times. One end of the junction varies from germline; a read error may be responsible. The rearrangement uses TRBV20-1 and TRBJ1-5, with a weak D call TRBD1 (5 bases). Looked up from germline, CDR1 is DFQATT and CDR2 is SNEGSKA (reference sequence). The CDR3 consists of 15 residues. CDR3 sequence reads: CSARGRGGSSQPQHF. DNA for the CDR3: TGCAGTGCTAGAGGGAGGGGAGGGAGCAGTCAGCCCCAGCATTTT.

This clonotype was picked up a small number of times. The V and J genes are TRBV27 and TRBJ1-5, with D maybe TRBD1 (5 bases). V lost 4 bases and J 0 bases, leaving 16 bases between the germline ends. The germline V gene encodes CDR1 MNHEY and CDR2 SMNVEV (reference sequence). The CDR3 is 17 amino acids. The CDR3 is CASSSHTGVPSNQPQHF. The CDR3 DNA follows: TGTGCCAGCAGTTCCCACACGGGGGTTCCTAGCAATCAGCCCCAGCATTTT.

The genes are TRBV11-2 and TRBJ2-3; no definite D call. The V end was cut by 3 bases, the J end by 0 bases, with 7 bases between. The CDR3 consists of 14 residues. Germline V gene sequence: CDR1 SGHAT, CDR2 FQNNGV. CDR3 sequence: CASSFQLSTDTQYF. The CDR3 nucleotides read TGTGCCAGCAGCTTTCAATTAAGCACAGATACGCAGTATTTT.

The chain combines TRBV18 with TRBJ1-4; D perhaps matches TRBD1 (6 bases). Germline CDR1 is KGHSH and CDR2 is LQKENI. Trimming left V 8 bases short and J 1 base short, with 11 bases between. The CDR3 length is 14 residues. This CDR3 is CASRLTGTNEKLFF. In DNA form, the CDR3 reads TGTGCCAGCAGGTTGACAGGAACTAATGAAAAACTGTTTTTT.

This clonotype was recorded only once. This chain joins TRBV6-2 or TRBV6-3 and TRBJ2-5, with D perhaps being TRBD1 or TRBD2 (5 bases each). CDR1 and CDR2 from the germline V gene are MNHEY and SVGEGT. The CDR3 covers 13 residues. V was pared by 5 bases and J by 9 bases, with 16 bases between. CDR3 DNA: TGTGCCAGCAGTACCGGGACCGTAAAGTCCCAGTACTTC. It codes for CASSTGTVKSQYF.

This clonotype appeared a few times. The chain is built from TRBV20-1 and TRBJ2-1; TRBD2 agrees at 10 bases. The ends lost 1 base at V and 10 bases at J; junction bases unmatched: 4. The germline gives CDR1 DFQATT, CDR2 SNEGSKA (reference sequence). The CDR3 runs 13 residues. This CDR3 is CSARAPGLAEQFF. The CDR3 nucleotides read TGCAGTGCTAGAGCTCCGGGACTAGCGGAGCAGTTCTTC.

This clonotype was recorded many times. This chain connects TRBV6-2 or TRBV6-3 to TRBJ2-7, with 9 positions matching TRBD2. V dropped 6 bases and J dropped 13; count of bases not matched to a gene: 7. The CDR3 has 11 amino acids. Per the germline V gene, CDR1 is MNHEY and CDR2 is SVGEGT. CDR3 loop: CASRTGTSSYF. The CDR3, as DNA: TGTGCCAGCAGAACCGGGACTAGCAGCTACTTC.

The V call is TRBV7-8, the J call TRBJ2-7; D is ambiguous. V lost 6 bases to trimming and J lost 5 bases, with 14 bases between them. This CDR3 is built from 13 residues. Germline V gene sequence: CDR1 SGHVS, CDR2 FQNEAQ. The CDR3 DNA sequence: TGTGCCAGCAGTTCATTCATCGTAAACGAGCAGTACTTC. Translating gives CASSSFIVNEQYF.

The chain employs TRBV3-1 and TRBJ2-2, with 7 bases identical to TRBD1. Trimming removed 3 bases from V and 1 base from J; junction bases left unmatched: 5. The CDR3 runs 16 residues. Germline CDR1 and CDR2: LGHDT and YNNKEL (reference sequence). The CDR3, as DNA: TGTGCCAGCAGCCAGTTGGACAGGCTGAACACCGGGGAGCTGTTTTTT. Protein: CASSQLDRLNTGELFF.

This clonotype was detected a few times. The genes are TRBV12-3 or TRBV12-4 and TRBJ1-6; the D is unclear. This CDR3 contains 19 residues. The germline V and J ends were trimmed by 2 bases and 8 bases, with 25 bases remaining between them. The DNA for the CDR3 is TGTGCCAGCAGTTTAAATCGGTTGGCAGCTCGCTGGTTGTATTCACCCCTCCACTTT. Its protein product is CASSLNRLAARWLYSPLHF.

The chain uses TRBV28 and TRBJ2-5; no reliable D call. This CDR3 is built from 13 residues. Germline lookup yields CDR1 MDHEN and CDR2 SYDVKM. V shed 2 bases and J shed 6 bases, with 10 bases lying between them. The CDR3 is CASSLRTIQTQYF. In nucleotides, the CDR3 is TGTGCCAGCAGTTTACGGACCATCCAGACCCAGTACTTC. Combining the CDR3 with reference TRBV28 and TRBJ2-5 gives the whole variable domain DVKVTQSSRYLVKRTGEKVFLECVQDMDHENMFWYRQDPGLGLRLIYFSYDVKMKEKGDIPEGYSVSREKKERFSLILESASTNQTSMYLCASSLRTIQTQYFGPGTRLLVL.

This chain joins TRBV25-1 and TRBJ1-2; D uncertain. The CDR3 consists of 13 residues. Germline CDR1 is MGHDK and CDR2 is SYGVNS. Trimming stripped 2 bases from V and 4 bases from J, with 8 bases between. Written as DNA, the CDR3 is TGTGCCAGCAGTGAAAGCTCCAGCTATGGCTACACCTTC. The encoded protein is CASSESSSYGYTF.

This clonotype was observed once. This chain uses TRBV7-8 with TRBJ1-2; D is uncertain. The germline CDR1 and CDR2 sequences are SGHVS and FQNEAQ. The CDR3 totals 17 residues. Trimming cost V 1 base and J 7 bases, with 22 bases left between them. The CDR3 DNA reads TGTGCCAGCAGCTTAGATTGGCCAGCCAATTCGTATGTTGGCTACACCTTC. Translation gives CASSLDWPANSYVGYTF.

This clonotype came up a few times. The rearrangement uses TRBV6-2 or TRBV6-3 and TRBJ2-5; TRBD2 might be the D (5 bases). Trimming stripped 6 bases from V and 5 bases from J, with 19 bases between. Germline values: CDR1 MNHEY, CDR2 SVGEGT. This CDR3 contains 15 residues. The CDR3: CASSFDSRRLETQYF. In DNA form, the CDR3 reads TGTGCCAGCAGCTTCGACTCCCGGAGGTTGGAGACCCAGTACTTC.